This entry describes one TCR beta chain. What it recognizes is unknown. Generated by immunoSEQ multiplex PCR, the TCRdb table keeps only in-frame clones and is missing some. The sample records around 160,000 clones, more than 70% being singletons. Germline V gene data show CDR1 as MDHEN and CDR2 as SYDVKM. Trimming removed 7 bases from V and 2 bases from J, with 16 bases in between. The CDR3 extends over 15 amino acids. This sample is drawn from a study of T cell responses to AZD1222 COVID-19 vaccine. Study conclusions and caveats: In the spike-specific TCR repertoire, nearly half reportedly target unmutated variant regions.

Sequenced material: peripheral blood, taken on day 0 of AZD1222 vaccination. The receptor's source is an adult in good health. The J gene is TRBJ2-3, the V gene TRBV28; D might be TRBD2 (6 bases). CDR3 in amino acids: CASTSWGGHTDTQYF. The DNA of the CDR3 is TGTGCCAGCACATCATGGGGAGGCCACACAGATACGCAGTATTTT.